The rows below give T cell receptor beta chains drawn from one sample of a study of blood T cell repertoires in COVID-19. The repertoire was sequenced with immunoSEQ multiplex PCR; TCRdb's copy has only in-frame clones and lacks some. The data contain under 200,000 clones, about 82% of them singletons. Sequences were obtained from PBMCs or T cells enriched from blood (not recorded which). The receptor source for this set is a man aged 40-49 years with acute COVID-19. The CDR3 runs from the conserved cysteine through the conserved F or W. The D gene is left open where the match is weak. The listing skips clone size in some rows; elsewhere it reads once, few, many or a size class.

>NA|TRBJ2-7|TRBV18|TRBD1
CASSPGQEAYEQYF
TGTGCCAGCTCACCAGGACAGGAGGCCTACGAGCAGTACTTC
>NA|TRBJ1-5|TRBV6-1|NA
CASSEVRSSNQPQHF
TGTGCCAGCAGTGAGGTCAGGTCTAGCAATCAGCCCCAGCATTTT
>NA|TRBJ1-2|TRBV29-1|NA
CSVLRPGNRYGYTF
TGCAGCGTTCTCCGCCCAGGGAATAGATATGGCTACACCTTC
>NA|TRBJ2-7|TRBV27|NA
CASSRGQSYEQYF
TGTGCCAGCAGCCGGGGACAATCCTACGAGCAGTACTTC
>NA|TRBJ2-7|TRBV30|TRBD2
CAWGTSGAYEQYF
TGTGCCTGGGGGACTAGCGGGGCCTACGAGCAGTACTTC
>few|TRBJ1-2|TRBV5-1|NA
CASSLSYNYGYTF
TGCGCCAGCAGCCTGAGCTATAACTATGGCTACACCTTC
>NA|TRBJ1-1|TRBV5-4|NA
CASSLSTAMNTEAFF
TGTGCCAGCAGCTTGAGCACAGCTATGAACACTGAAGCTTTCTTT
>NA|TRBJ1-1|TRBV10-3|TRBD1
CAISDGRQGTAFF
TGTGCCATCAGTGATGGGCGACAGGGAACAGCTTTCTTT
>NA|TRBJ1-1|TRBV29-1|NA
CSVGKGMNTEAFF
TGCAGCGTTGGTAAGGGGATGAACACTGAAGCTTTCTTT
>NA|TRBJ2-2|TRBV4-1|NA
CASSQVGGGGTGELFF
TGCGCCAGCAGCCAAGTGGGGGGAGGTGGTACCGGGGAGCTGTTTTTT